This TCR beta chain was identified in a study of blood T cell repertoires in COVID-19. The method was immunoSEQ multiplex PCR; TCRdb's version includes in-frame clones alone and lacks a portion of them. The table has a few hundred thousand clones, 89% seen once; the top ten hold 5% to 7%. The CDR3 has 13 residues. CDR1 is SQVTM, CDR2 ANQGSEA, per germline. The origin of this receptor is a man aged 18-30 years who had recovered from COVID-19. Sequenced input: peripheral blood. V and J are TRBV29-1 and TRBJ1-1, with a tentative D call TRBD1 (5 bases). The CDR3, as DNA: TGCAGTTCGCGGGGAACAGGGAACACTGAAGCTTTCTTT. Amino acids: CSSRGTGNTEAFF.